Shown below are 15 T cell receptor beta chains from a single sample sequenced in a study of patients and donors after allogeneic stem cell transplantation. TCRdb reanalysed the RT-PCR reads using MiXCR and keeps one entry per CDR3 protein. The sample comprises about a million distinct CDR3 sequences, 18% of which are singletons, and roughly 6.4% rests with the top ten. Sequencing was done on a sample of blood, either unsorted or a sorted T cell fraction (not recorded which). The receptors here all came from a human donor who was either an allogeneic HSCT recipient or a stem cell or donor lymphocyte infusion donor (not recorded which). It is not recorded whose cells these are; they may come from a transplant donor.

This clonotype was counted only a few times. The chain uses TRBV4-1 and TRBJ2-7, with 7 bases fitting TRBD2. The CDR3 consists of 16 residues. Losses at the gene ends were 0 bases for V and 2 bases for J; bases not matched to a gene: 7. Germline V CDR1 and CDR2: MGHRA, YSYEKL. For the CDR3, the DNA is TGCGCCAGCAGCCAAGAAGGAAGCGGGGACCCCTACGAGCAGTACTTC. Protein sequence: CASSQEGSGDPYEQYF.

V usage is TRBV5-8 and J usage is TRBJ1-1; TRBD1 might be the D (6 bases). This CDR3 has 14 residues. V was shortened by 7 bases and J by 1 base, with 14 bases between the two germline ends. The V gene's germline CDR1 is SGHTS and CDR2 YDEGEE. CDR3 protein: CASGVTGKNTEAFF. The CDR3 DNA sequence: TGTGCCAGCGGTGTAACAGGGAAGAACACTGAAGCTTTCTTT.

This clonotype appeared a few times. The V call is TRBV3-1, the J call TRBJ2-1, with TRBD2 matching over 8 bases. Germline V lookup: CDR1 LGHDT, CDR2 YNNKEL (reference sequence). With V trimmed by 6 bases and J by 5 bases, 6 bases remained unmatched. The CDR3 consists of 14 residues. In DNA form, the CDR3 reads TGTGCCAGCAGATTAGCGGGACCCAACAATGAGCAGTTCTTC. This codes for CASRLAGPNNEQFF.

This clonotype was counted ten times or more. A read error may account for a junction end that differs from germline. This rearrangement joins TRBV7-2 to TRBJ2-7; 9 bases are shared with TRBD1. The germline CDR1 and CDR2 sequences are SGHTA and FQGNSA. The CDR3 extends over 15 amino acids. CDR3 sequence: CASSLAGQGSYEQYF. The CDR3 coding sequence is TGCGCCAGCAGCTTGGCGGGACAGGGATCCTACGAGCAGTACTTC.

This clonotype appeared a few times. This chain links TRBV5-5 with TRBJ2-7; 9 bases match TRBD2. This CDR3 contains 15 residues. J gave up 3 bases and V 4 bases, and 8 bases lay outside the gene matches. CDR1 SGHKS and CDR2 YYEKEE come from the germline V gene (reference sequence). The CDR3 spells CASSLAGGVIYEQYF. In nucleotides, the CDR3 is TGTGCCAGCAGCCTTGCGGGGGGGGTAATCTACGAGCAGTACTTC.

This clonotype came up a few times. The rearrangement joins TRBV25-1 to TRBJ2-7, with 7 bases fitting TRBD1. CDR3 length: 15 amino acids. After removal of 4 bases from V and 4 bases from J, the junction contained 10 bases not matched to a gene. The germline gives CDR1 MGHDK, CDR2 SYGVNS. Written as DNA, the CDR3 is TGTGCCAGCAGTGGGACGGGACAGAGACTTTACGAGCAGTACTTC. Residues: CASSGTGQRLYEQYF.

A few counts support this clonotype. CDR3 DNA sequence: TGTGCCAGCAGCTTATCGGGACAGGCCTATGGCTACACCTTC. It translates to CASSLSGQAYGYTF. The chain is built from TRBV7-2 and TRBJ1-2, with 8 bases identical to TRBD1. This CDR3 comprises 14 residues. In germline, CDR1 is SGHTA, CDR2 FQGNSA. V lost 2 bases and J lost 4; bases outside the gene matches: 3.

The V and J genes are TRBV29-1 and TRBJ1-1, with TRBD1 identical over 8 bases. The junction had 8 bases not matched to a gene; V was cut back by 4 bases and J by 1 base. The CDR3 runs 15 residues. In germline, CDR1 is SQVTM, CDR2 ANQGSEA. CDR3 nucleotide sequence: TGCAGCGTTGCCCTGCCTGGGACAGGGAACACTGAAGCTTTCTTT. This sequence encodes CSVALPGTGNTEAFF.

This clonotype has more than one count but fewer than ten. The gene calls are TRBV12-3 or TRBV12-4 and TRBJ2-1, with TRBD1 matching over 7 bases. This CDR3 has 18 residues. V lost 6 bases, J lost 0 bases, and 14 bases stayed unmatched. CDR3 amino acids: CASRTTGSDYYSYNEQFF. The CDR3 nucleotides read TGTGCCAGCAGAACGACAGGGAGCGATTACTACTCCTACAATGAGCAGTTCTTC.

The V and J genes are TRBV3-1 and TRBJ2-6, with D maybe TRBD1 (6 bases). Trimming shortened V by 4 bases and J by 12 bases, and 7 bases separated the two germline ends. The CDR3 is 11 residues long. The germline CDR1 and CDR2 sequences are LGHDT and YNNKEL (reference sequence). CDR3 amino acids: CASSLGGVLTF. The CDR3 DNA sequence: TGTGCCAGCAGCCTAGGGGGCGTCCTGACTTTC.

This clonotype was found a few times. This chain connects TRBV30 to TRBJ1-2; D unresolved. CDR3 length: 13 amino acids. Germline V gives CDR1 GTSNPN, CDR2 SVGIG (reference sequence). V lost 0 bases and J 6 bases, leaving 11 bases between the germline ends. The chain's CDR3 is CAWSVKGVHGYTF. The CDR3 nucleotides are TGTGCCTGGAGTGTAAAGGGCGTCCATGGCTACACCTTC.

This clonotype was seen more than once but under ten times. This sequence joins TRBV2 and TRBJ2-1; D uncertain. V shed 2 bases and J shed 8 bases, with 13 bases lying between them. The CDR3 is 14 residues long. Germline V gene sequence: CDR1 SNHLY, CDR2 FYNNEI. CDR3 DNA sequence: TGTGCCAGCAGTGAAAGGTCAGAGGCCCATGAGCAGTTCTTC. It specifies CASSERSEAHEQFF. Full variable domain (missing parts from reference TRBV2 and TRBJ2-1): EPEVTQTPSHQVTQMGQEVILRCVPISNHLYFYWYRQILGQKVEFLVSFYNNEISEKSEIFDDQFSVERPDGSNFTLKIRSTKLEDSAMYFCASSERSEAHEQFFGPGTRLTVL.

CDR3 nucleotide sequence: TGTGCCAGCGGGGGGTACAGGGACTACGAGCAGTACTTC. It translates to CASGGYRDYEQYF. V and J are TRBV7-2 and TRBJ2-7; D tentatively fits TRBD1 or TRBD2 (6 bases each). Between the trimmed V and J ends, which lost 8 bases and 3 bases, there was a span of 14 bases. The CDR3 consists of 13 residues. Per germline, CDR1 SGHTA and CDR2 FQGNSA.

V usage is TRBV4-2 and J usage is TRBJ1-1; D is ambiguous. CDR3 length: 13 residues. Trimming pared 4 bases from V and 8 bases from J, leaving 14 bases between. From germline, CDR1 is LGHNA and CDR2 YNFKEQ. The CDR3 DNA is TGTGCCAGCAGCCGAAGAACTGGAGTGGAAGCTTTCTTT. Translating gives CASSRRTGVEAFF.

This clonotype came up a few times. The chain links TRBV25-1 to TRBJ2-7, with 7 positions matching TRBD2. V dropped 7 bases and J dropped 0; count of bases not matched to a gene: 3. Germline values: CDR1 MGHDK, CDR2 SYGVNS. The CDR3 is 13 amino acids. The CDR3 sequence is CASNGGSSYEQYF. Here the CDR3 DNA reads TGTGCCAGCAACGGCGGGAGCTCCTACGAGCAGTACTTC.